The 2 T cell receptor beta chains reported below all come from one sample, sequenced in a study of T cell responses to AZD1222 COVID-19 vaccine. Clones were sequenced by immunoSEQ multiplex PCR, and TCRdb holds only the in-frame ones, with some missing. The sample has about 180,000 clones, approximately 86% seen once. Specimen: peripheral blood, collected on day 0 of AZD1222 vaccination. The source is an adult in good health.

This clone was counted once. The chain has TRBV2 and TRBJ2-1; the D is unclear. V was cut by 0 bases and J by 4 bases, with 1 base left in between. The germline V gene encodes CDR1 SNHLY and CDR2 FYNNEI. The CDR3 loop spans 12 amino acids. The CDR3 DNA follows: TGTGCCAGCAGTGAAGCTTACAATGAGCAGTTCTTC. Translation gives CASSEAYNEQFF.

The chain employs TRBV19 and TRBJ1-3, with 7 bases identical to TRBD1. The V segment lost 6 bases and the J segment 0 bases; nucleotides outside the gene matches: 11. The CDR3 runs 17 residues. Germline V gives CDR1 LNHDA, CDR2 SQIVND (reference sequence). The DNA of the CDR3 is TGTGCCAGTAGGATGGGTTACAGGGGCGACTCTGGAAACACCATATATTTT. Its translation: CASRMGYRGDSGNTIYF. Full variable domain (outside the CDR3, taken from reference TRBV19 and TRBJ1-3): DGGITQSPKYLFRKEGQNVTLSCEQNLNHDAMYWYRQDPGQGLRLIYYSQIVNDFQKGDIAEGYSVSREKKESFPLTVTSAQKNPTAFYLCASRMGYRGDSGNTIYFGEGSWLTVV.